This entry is about one T cell receptor beta chain. This sample was included in a study of blood T cell repertoires in COVID-19. The germline V gene encodes CDR1 SGHNT and CDR2 YYREEE (reference sequence). The V gene end was trimmed by 5 bases and the J gene end by 6 bases; junction bases not matched to a gene: 8. The CDR3 contains 17 residues. Some clones are missing from TCRdb's copy, which holds only in-frame ones; the method was immunoSEQ multiplex PCR. This sample has around 130,000 clones, with roughly nine tenths found just once. Sample: peripheral blood. The V call is TRBV5-4, the J call TRBJ2-2, with 15 bases aligning to TRBD2. The source of this sequence is a man in his fifties with active COVID-19. The CDR3 coding sequence is TGTGCCAGCAGTGAGCCGGGACTAGCGGGAGGAGCCGGGGAGCTGTTTTTT. This codes for CASSEPGLAGGAGELFF. Together with reference TRBV5-4 and TRBJ2-2, the CDR3 gives the full variable domain: ETGVTQSPTHLIKTRGQQVTLRCSSQSGHNTVSWYQQALGQGPQFIFQYYREEENGRGNFPPRFSGLQFPNYSSELNVNALELDDSALYLCASSEPGLAGGAGELFFGEGSRLTVL.